These 8 T cell receptor beta chains share one sample of origin, sequenced in a study of T cells after posttransplantation cyclophosphamide. Generated by immunoSEQ multiplex PCR, the TCRdb table keeps only in-frame clones and is missing some. Here the sample spans thousands of clones, roughly four fifths being singletons. Treatment was busulfan-fludarabine conditioning, a marrow graft, and cyclophosphamide on days +3 and +4. This specimen was CD4+ T cells sorted from blood, taken 1162 days after allogeneic stem cell transplant with posttransplant cyclophosphamide. All receptors come from a female patient in her thirties or forties who received an allogeneic stem cell transplant from a related donor, was CMV-positive, and had no GVHD. Some of these T cells may belong to the graft donor.

The V call is TRBV18, the J call TRBJ1-6; TRBD1 matches 9 bases. The junction had 5 bases not matched to a gene; V was cut back by 4 bases and J by 10 bases. CDR3 length: 14 amino acids. CDR1 is KGHSH, CDR2 LQKENI, per germline. CDR3 sequence reads: CASSRTGDESPLHF. Here the CDR3 DNA reads TGTGCCAGCTCACGGACAGGGGACGAATCACCCCTCCACTTT.

The chain is built from TRBV5-4 and TRBJ2-5; possibly TRBD1 for D (6 bases). Trimming removed 5 bases from V and 4 bases from J, with 12 bases in between. CDR1 and CDR2 from the germline V gene are SGHNT and YYREEE (reference sequence). The CDR3 loop spans 13 amino acids. The CDR3 is CASSLGQLETQYF. In DNA form, the CDR3 reads TGTGCCAGCAGTCTTGGACAGCTAGAGACCCAGTACTTC.

This chain connects TRBV4-2 to TRBJ2-7, with TRBD1 as a possible D gene (5 bases). CDR1 LGHNA and CDR2 YNFKEQ come from the germline V gene. This CDR3 has 13 residues. Trimming pared 1 base from V and 6 bases from J, leaving 10 bases between. CDR3 region: CASSQGQGREQYF. Here the CDR3 DNA reads TGTGCCAGCAGCCAAGGGCAGGGTCGCGAGCAGTACTTC.

The gene calls are TRBV15 and TRBJ1-1, with 8 nucleotides matching TRBD1. V dropped 9 bases and J dropped 1; count of bases not matched to a gene: 4. CDR1 and CDR2 (germline): LNHNV, YYDKDF (reference sequence). This CDR3 has 13 amino acids. The CDR3 reads CATTGTGNTEAFF. The CDR3 DNA reads as TGTGCCACTACCGGGACAGGGAACACTGAAGCTTTCTTT.

V gene TRBV5-8 combines with J gene TRBJ2-1, with 8 bases that match TRBD1. V lost 4 bases and J lost 4; bases outside the gene matches: 10. Germline V gene lookup returns CDR1 SGHTS and CDR2 YDEGEE. CDR3 length: 16 residues. The CDR3 DNA is TGTGCCAGCAGCCAAAGGACAGGGATGGGTTACAATGAGCAGTTCTTC. It specifies CASSQRTGMGYNEQFF.

This clone was counted a few times. The chain uses TRBV7-2 and TRBJ2-5, with D perhaps matching TRBD1 (5 bases). V was trimmed by 4 bases and J by 5 bases, leaving 8 bases between them. The CDR3 runs 12 residues. Germline V lookup: CDR1 SGHTA, CDR2 FQGNSA. The CDR3, as DNA: TGTGCCAGCAGCTCTGGGGCGGAGACCCAGTACTTC. Amino acid sequence: CASSSGAETQYF.

This chain links TRBV7-2 with TRBJ1-6, with 9 bases matching TRBD1. Trimming cost V 5 bases and J 7 bases; bases outside gene matches: 9. The germline V gene has CDR1 SGHTA and CDR2 FQGNSA. The CDR3 has 16 amino acids. The CDR3 here is CASSLGQGRRNSPLHF. The CDR3 nucleotides are TGTGCCAGCAGCCTGGGACAGGGACGACGGAATTCACCCCTCCACTTT.

This clone was observed a few times. The CDR3 here is CASTYGGGTEAFF. In DNA form, the CDR3 reads TGTGCCAGCACCTATGGGGGAGGCACTGAAGCTTTCTTT. The J gene is TRBJ1-1, the V gene TRBV6-5; the D gene is possibly TRBD1 (5 bases). The V and J ends lost 7 bases and 4 bases respectively, with 13 bases between them. The CDR3 covers 13 residues. Germline-derived CDR1 and CDR2 are MNHEY and SVGAGI.